The rows below give T cell receptor beta chains drawn from one sample of a study of blood T cell repertoires in COVID-19. Assay used: immunoSEQ multiplex PCR; TCRdb lists only in-frame clones, some missing. The table lists under 200,000 clones, around four fifths of them singletons. Sequences were obtained from peripheral blood. These receptor sequences come from a woman in her 70s who had recovered from COVID-19. CDR3s include the opening cysteine and the closing phenylalanine or tryptophan. Each record gives: D gene, V gene, clone size, J gene, CDR3 DNA, CDR3 protein. The D gene is left open where the match is weak. Size tells how often a clone was seen (once, few, many) or the class of an expanded clone, and some rows leave it out.

D: -
V: TRBV5-1
size: -
J: TRBJ1-4
DNA: TGCGCCAGCAGCTCAGGGGCAACTAATGAAAAACTGTTTTTT
CDR3: CASSSGATNEKLFF

D: -
V: TRBV28
size: -
J: TRBJ1-5
DNA: TGTGCCAGCGCTCGGGTCGGCGTAGATCCCCAGCATTTT
CDR3: CASARVGVDPQHF

D: -
V: TRBV28
size: -
J: TRBJ1-5
DNA: TGTGCCAGCAGTTTATCGTCCAGAAGTCAGCCCCAGCATTTT
CDR3: CASSLSSRSQPQHF

D: -
V: TRBV7-9
size: -
J: TRBJ2-3
DNA: TGTGCCAGCAGCTTAGCGACTGTAGATACGCAGTATTTT
CDR3: CASSLATVDTQYF

D: -
V: TRBV3-1/TRBV3-2
size: -
J: TRBJ1-2
DNA: TGTGCCAGCAGCCAAGGGCAGGGCTATGGCTACACCTTC
CDR3: CASSQGQGYGYTF

D: TRBD2
V: TRBV5-1
size: -
J: TRBJ2-5
DNA: TGCGCCAGCACCCTCTTCGGGGGGGAAGGAGAGACCCAGTACTTC
CDR3: CASTLFGGEGETQYF

D: -
V: TRBV5-1
size: -
J: TRBJ2-2
DNA: TGCGCCAGCAGCCAGGTTGGTCCGAACACCGGGGAGCTGTTTTTT
CDR3: CASSQVGPNTGELFF

D: -
V: TRBV11-3
size: -
J: TRBJ2-3
DNA: TGTGCCAGCAGCTCAGACGGAGATACGCAGTATTTT
CDR3: CASSSDGDTQYF

D: -
V: TRBV4-1
size: -
J: TRBJ2-5
DNA: TGCGCCAGCAGCCAAGATGACTGGAATCAAGAGACCCAGTACTTC
CDR3: CASSQDDWNQETQYF

D: -
V: TRBV5-1
size: once
J: TRBJ2-5
DNA: TGCGCCAGCAGCCCGTGGGTCGGAGGGCCCTCAGAGACCCAGTACTTC
CDR3: CASSPWVGGPSETQYF

D: TRBD2
V: TRBV4-2
size: -
J: TRBJ2-5
DNA: TGTGCCAGCAGCCAAGATTTGACTAGCGGGAGTGGGGAGACCCAGTACTTC
CDR3: CASSQDLTSGSGETQYF

D: -
V: TRBV6-5
size: -
J: TRBJ1-2
DNA: TGTGCCAGCAGCCAGCCCGGGAGGGGCTATGGCTACACCTTC
CDR3: CASSQPGRGYGYTF

D: TRBD1
V: TRBV7-3
size: few
J: TRBJ2-2
DNA: TGTGCCAGCAGCCCAGGGGGAGCAGCGAACACCGGGGAGCTGTTTTTT
CDR3: CASSPGGAANTGELFF

D: -
V: TRBV30
size: -
J: TRBJ1-1
DNA: TGTGCCTGGAACCAGGTGAACACTGAAGCTTTCTTT
CDR3: CAWNQVNTEAFF

D: TRBD1
V: TRBV6-1
size: -
J: TRBJ1-5
DNA: TGTGCCAGCAGTGATTGGTCAGGGGGGAACTGGCCCCAGCATTTT
CDR3: CASSDWSGGNWPQHF

D: -
V: TRBV19
size: few
J: TRBJ1-2
DNA: TGTGCCAGTAGTATGCACAGTAACTATGGCTACACCTTC
CDR3: CASSMHSNYGYTF

D: TRBD2
V: TRBV19
size: few
J: TRBJ2-1
DNA: TGTGCCAGTAGTATGGCCCCCACGGGAGGGCCCCGCTACAATGAGCAGTTCTTC
CDR3: CASSMAPTGGPRYNEQFF

D: -
V: TRBV10-1
size: -
J: TRBJ2-1
DNA: TGCGCCACCCCCCTCCCGCGAGGGCTTACCTACAATGAGCAGTTCTTC
CDR3: CATPLPRGLTYNEQFF

D: TRBD2
V: TRBV28
size: -
J: TRBJ2-1
DNA: TGTGCCAGCACCCCCGGGACTAGTGAGTGGTCCTACAATGAGCAGTTCTTC
CDR3: CASTPGTSEWSYNEQFF